This record covers a single T cell receptor beta chain. Its antigen remains undetermined. No much larger clone exists at a distance of one base, and base qualities are not known. This specimen belongs to a study of radiotherapy plus CTLA-4 blockade in lung cancer (dated by TCRdb to between 2018 and 2020). With regard to the full study: Among the enrolled patients, about 19% had an objective response, and approximately 33% reached disease control.

The study tested focal radiation therapy combined with CTLA-4 blockade (ipilimumab) in patients with chemo-refractory metastatic non-small-cell lung cancer. The cysteine opens and the phenylalanine closes a CDR3 of 16 amino acids. This entry keeps only the CDR3 DNA: 48 bases, framed from base 1. V trim: 5 bases; J trim: 2 bases; unmatched bases: 9. From the germline V gene (reference sequence), CDR1 is MNHNY and CDR2 is SVGAGI. Libraries were made using the immunoSEQ multiplex PCR assay. What TCRdb holds here is the immuneACCESS table cut down to in-frame rearrangements. Part of the clones is not present; checked against another copy, under half of the missing clones reflect an unresolved V gene, and the others are unexplained. The sample table lists around 70,000 clones, around 86% of them with a count of one. 4% to 5% of the sample is in the top ten clones. Study-wide conclusions, independent of this receptor: The strongest predictors of response were reported to be early dynamic shifts in blood T cell clones along with a rise in serum interferon-beta following radiation. After treatment with radiotherapy and ipilimumab, TCR clones that originated in tumors expanded in peripheral blood.

The TCR was taken from a human donor with non-small cell lung cancer who had a partial response to radiotherapy plus ipilimumab. The source material was peripheral blood, sampled from a patient treated with radiotherapy plus ipilimumab. This chain is built from TRBV6-6 and TRBJ2-3, and 8 bases in between align with TRBD1. The CDR3 loop reads CASSPFRGQFTDTQYF. DNA sequence: TGTGCCAGCAGTCCGTTCAGGGGGCAATTCACAGATACGCAGTATTTT.